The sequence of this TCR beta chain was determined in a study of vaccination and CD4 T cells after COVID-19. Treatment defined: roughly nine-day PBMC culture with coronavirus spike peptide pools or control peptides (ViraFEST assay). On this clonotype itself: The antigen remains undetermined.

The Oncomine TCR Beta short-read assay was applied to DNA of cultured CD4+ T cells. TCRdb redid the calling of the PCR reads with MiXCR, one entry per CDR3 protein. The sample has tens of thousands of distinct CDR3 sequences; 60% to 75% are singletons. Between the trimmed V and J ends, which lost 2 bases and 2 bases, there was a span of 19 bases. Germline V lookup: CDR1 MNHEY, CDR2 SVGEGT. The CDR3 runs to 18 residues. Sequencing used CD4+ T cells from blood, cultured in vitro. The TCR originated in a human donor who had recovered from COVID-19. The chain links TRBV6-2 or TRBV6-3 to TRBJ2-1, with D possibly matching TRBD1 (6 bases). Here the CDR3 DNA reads TGTGCCAGCAGTTACCCCCCTCGACAGGTGAGGGCCTACAATGAGCAGTTCTTC. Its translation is CASSYPPRQVRAYNEQFF.